A selection of T cell receptor beta chains follows, all from one sample in a study of blood T cell repertoires in COVID-19. Using immunoSEQ multiplex PCR, the repertoire was profiled, and TCRdb retains in-frame clones only, with some absent. Altogether about 240,000 clones are present, around 90% being singletons, with the ten largest covering around 0.9%. The sample taken for sequencing was peripheral blood. These receptor sequences come from a man aged 30-40 years with COVID-19, enrolled during active disease. The conserved cysteine and the conserved F or W are not part of the CDR3 here.

TRBV6-5	TRBJ1-1	ASRKHLNTEAF
TRBV9	TRBJ1-3	ASSVYGTGDGNTIY
TRBV9	TRBJ2-1	ASSPRLAVYNEQF
TRBV6-5	TRBJ2-7	ASSYSSSGGGEQY
TRBV5-1	TRBJ1-2	ASSGMPGQGPSGDGYT
TRBV18	TRBJ2-7	ASSPGQGLTYEQY
TRBV11-3	TRBJ2-1	ASSLNAGGEHEQF
TRBV28	TRBJ1-6	ASNFGRFSNSPLH
TRBV6-5	TRBJ1-2	ASSYDPRDFYGYT
TRBV19	TRBJ2-1	ASSIPSGGRNEQF
TRBV7-9	TRBJ2-6	ASSFLAGIYSGANVLT
TRBV19	TRBJ1-1	ATSLAPGSTEAF
TRBV7-9	TRBJ1-1	ASSFDRLNTEAF
TRBV11-2	TRBJ1-2	ASSLGTVYGYT
TRBV14	TRBJ2-3	ASSQDRTQY
TRBV4-2	TRBJ1-2	ASSRPKGDGYT
TRBV7-9	TRBJ2-4	ASSLATVTAKNIQY
TRBV7-3	TRBJ1-2	ASSLMSGYT
TRBV6-5	TRBJ1-2	ASRAIGQGSYGYT
TRBV19	TRBJ2-1	ASSSLAGADTLQF
TRBV18	TRBJ1-1	ASSPRGTGSEAF
TRBV30	TRBJ2-1	AWGLAPSSYNEQF
TRBV27	TRBJ1-3	ASSPRSGNTIY